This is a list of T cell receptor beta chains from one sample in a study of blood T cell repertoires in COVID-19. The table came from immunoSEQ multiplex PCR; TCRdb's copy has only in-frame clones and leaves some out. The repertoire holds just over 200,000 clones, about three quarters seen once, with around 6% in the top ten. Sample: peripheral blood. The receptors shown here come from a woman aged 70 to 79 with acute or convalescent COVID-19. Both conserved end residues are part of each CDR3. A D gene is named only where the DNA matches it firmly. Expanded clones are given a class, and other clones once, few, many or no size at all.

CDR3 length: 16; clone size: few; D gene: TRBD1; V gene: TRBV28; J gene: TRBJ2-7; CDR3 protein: CASSLHRDRSSYEQYF; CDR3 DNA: TGTGCCAGCAGTTTACACCGGGACAGGAGCTCCTACGAGCAGTACTTC
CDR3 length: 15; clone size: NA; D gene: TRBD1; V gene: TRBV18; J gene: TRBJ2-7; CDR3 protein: CASSPPTGARYEQYF; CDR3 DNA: TGTGCCAGCTCACCTCCGACAGGGGCTCGCTACGAGCAGTACTTC
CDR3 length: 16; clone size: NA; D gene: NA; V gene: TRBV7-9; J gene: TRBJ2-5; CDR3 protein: CASSLSSYRYQETQYF; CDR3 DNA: TGTGCCAGCAGCTTATCCTCTTACAGGTACCAAGAGACCCAGTACTTC
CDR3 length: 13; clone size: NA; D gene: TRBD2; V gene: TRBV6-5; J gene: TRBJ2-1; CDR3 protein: CATRMTSNNEQFF; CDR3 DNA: TGTGCCACCAGAATGACTAGCAACAATGAGCAGTTCTTC
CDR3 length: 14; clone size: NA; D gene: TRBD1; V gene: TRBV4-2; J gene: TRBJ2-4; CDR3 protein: CASSQLGQGNIQYF; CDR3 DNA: TGTGCCAGCAGCCAATTGGGACAGGGGAACATTCAGTACTTC
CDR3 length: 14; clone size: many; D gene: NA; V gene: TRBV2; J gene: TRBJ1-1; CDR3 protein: CASSERGRADEAFF; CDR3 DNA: TGTGCCAGCAGTGAAAGGGGTAGGGCGGATGAAGCTTTCTTT
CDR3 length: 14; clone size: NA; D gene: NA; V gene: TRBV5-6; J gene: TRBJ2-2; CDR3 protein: CASNKRGHGGELFF; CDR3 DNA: TGTGCCAGCAATAAACGGGGTCACGGAGGGGAGCTGTTTTTT
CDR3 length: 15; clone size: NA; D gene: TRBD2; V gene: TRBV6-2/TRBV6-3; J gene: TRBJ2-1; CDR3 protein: CASSAGTSGTNEQFF; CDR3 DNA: TGTGCCAGCAGCGCCGGGACTAGCGGGACGAATGAGCAGTTCTTC
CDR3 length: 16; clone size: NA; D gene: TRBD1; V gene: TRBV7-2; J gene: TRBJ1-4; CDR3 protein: CASSLGRDRVGEKLFF; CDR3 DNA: TGTGCCAGCAGCTTAGGGCGGGACAGGGTTGGTGAAAAACTGTTTTTT
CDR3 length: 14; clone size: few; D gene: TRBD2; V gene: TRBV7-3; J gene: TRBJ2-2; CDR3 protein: CASSLIAGAGELFF; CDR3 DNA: TGTGCCAGCAGCTTAATTGCGGGGGCCGGGGAGCTGTTTTTT
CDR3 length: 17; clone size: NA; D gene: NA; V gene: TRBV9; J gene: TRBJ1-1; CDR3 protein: CASKRSGAMGANTEAFF; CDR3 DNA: TGTGCCAGTAAGCGTAGCGGCGCGATGGGCGCGAACACTGAAGCTTTCTTT
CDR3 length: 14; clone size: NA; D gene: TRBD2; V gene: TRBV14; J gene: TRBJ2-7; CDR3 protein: CASSHIAGAYEQYF; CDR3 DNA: TGTGCCAGCAGCCACATAGCGGGAGCCTACGAGCAGTACTTC
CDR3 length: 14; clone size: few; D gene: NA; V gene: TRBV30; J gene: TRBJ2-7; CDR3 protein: CAWSVDWNSYEQYF; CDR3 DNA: TGTGCCTGGAGTGTCGACTGGAACTCCTACGAGCAGTACTTC
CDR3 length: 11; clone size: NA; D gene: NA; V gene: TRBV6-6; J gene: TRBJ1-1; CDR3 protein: CASRYTFEAFF; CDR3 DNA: TGTGCCAGCAGGTACACATTTGAAGCTTTCTTT
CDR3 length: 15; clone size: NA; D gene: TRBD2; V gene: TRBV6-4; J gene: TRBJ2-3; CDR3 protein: CASSDGTSGTDTQYF; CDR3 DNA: TGTGCCAGCAGTGACGGGACTAGCGGCACAGATACGCAGTATTTT
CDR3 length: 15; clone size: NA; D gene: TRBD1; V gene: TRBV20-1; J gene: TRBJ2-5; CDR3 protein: CSASPGQIMGETQYF; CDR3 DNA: TGCAGTGCTAGTCCGGGACAGATTATGGGGGAGACCCAGTACTTC
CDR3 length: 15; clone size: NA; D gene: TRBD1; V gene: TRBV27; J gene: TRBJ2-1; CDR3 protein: CASRPSGTVGNEQFF; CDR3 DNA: TGTGCCAGCAGGCCCTCCGGGACAGTCGGCAATGAGCAGTTCTTC
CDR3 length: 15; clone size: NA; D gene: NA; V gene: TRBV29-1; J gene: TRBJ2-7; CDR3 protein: CSVGGVGGLTYEQYF; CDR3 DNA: TGCAGCGTTGGGGGTGTGGGGGGGCTGACCTACGAGCAGTACTTC
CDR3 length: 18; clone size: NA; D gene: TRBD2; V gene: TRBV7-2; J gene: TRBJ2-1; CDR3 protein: CASSLAGGLAGSYNEQFF; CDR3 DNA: TGTGCCAGCAGCTTAGCGGGGGGACTAGCAGGCTCCTACAATGAGCAGTTCTTC
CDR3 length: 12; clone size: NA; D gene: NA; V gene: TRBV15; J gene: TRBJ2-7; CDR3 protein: CATSRAGYEQYF; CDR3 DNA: TGTGCCACCAGCAGAGCAGGCTACGAGCAGTACTTC
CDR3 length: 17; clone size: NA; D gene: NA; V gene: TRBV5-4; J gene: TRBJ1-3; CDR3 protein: CASSLDPGENSGNTIYF; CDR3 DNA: TGTGCCAGCAGCTTGGATCCAGGGGAGAACTCTGGAAACACCATATATTTT
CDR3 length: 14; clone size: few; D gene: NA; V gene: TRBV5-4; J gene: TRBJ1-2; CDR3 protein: CASSLWGLWGSYTF; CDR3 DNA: TGTGCCAGCAGCTTGTGGGGACTTTGGGGGAGCTACACCTTC
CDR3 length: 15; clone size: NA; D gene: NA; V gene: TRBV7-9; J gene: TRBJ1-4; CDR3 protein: CASSLAGQDNEKLFF; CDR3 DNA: TGTGCCAGCAGCTTAGCGGGACAAGATAATGAAAAACTGTTTTTT
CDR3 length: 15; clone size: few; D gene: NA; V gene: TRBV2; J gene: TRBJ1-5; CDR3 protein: CASSDSGATNQPQHF; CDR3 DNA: TGTGCCAGCAGTGATAGCGGGGCCACCAATCAGCCCCAGCATTTT
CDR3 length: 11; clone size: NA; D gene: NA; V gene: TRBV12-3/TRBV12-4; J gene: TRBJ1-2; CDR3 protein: CASRAGAGYTF; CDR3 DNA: TGTGCCAGCAGGGCAGGGGCCGGCTACACCTTC
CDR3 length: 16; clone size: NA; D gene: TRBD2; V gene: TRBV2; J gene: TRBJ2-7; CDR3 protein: CASSDGSGLAGYEQYF; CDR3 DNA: TGTGCCAGCAGTGATGGTTCGGGACTAGCGGGATACGAGCAGTACTTC